These 9 T cell receptor beta chains were all obtained from the same sample, sequenced in a study of T cells in Graves' hyperthyroidism and ophthalmopathy. Researchers took RNA transcripts and amplified the TCR beta CDR3 regions from them. A set of HTBI primers served as the primers for a first-round RT-PCR of the TCR CDR3. TCRdb recomputed calls from the multiplex PCR reads with MiXCR, one row per CDR3 protein. The sample holds fewer than 450,000 distinct CDR3 sequences, approximately 18% seen once. The specimen was blood. The source of these receptors is a young man with Graves' ophthalmopathy.

This rearrangement joins TRBV4-3 to TRBJ1-1; 7 bases match TRBD1. Trimming cost V 6 bases and J 1 base; bases outside gene matches: 8. This CDR3 has 15 residues. Germline CDR1 and CDR2: LGHNA and YSLEER. The CDR3 protein is CASSKPGQTNTEAFF. CDR3 nucleotides: TGCGCCAGCAGTAAACCGGGACAGACGAACACTGAAGCTTTCTTT.

The sample holds many counts of this clonotype. CDR3 nucleotide sequence: TGTGCCAGCAGCCCGACGGAGCAGTATGGCTACACCTTC. This translates into CASSPTEQYGYTF. The chain carries TRBV27 and TRBJ1-2, with D uncertain. V lost 6 bases to trimming and J lost 5 bases, with 13 bases between them. The CDR3 has 13 residues. The germline gives CDR1 MNHEY, CDR2 SMNVEV (reference sequence).

V is TRBV11-3 and J is TRBJ2-3, with D maybe TRBD2 (5 bases). This CDR3 spans 15 amino acids. The germline V gene encodes CDR1 SGHNT and CDR2 YENEEA. The V and J ends lost 2 bases and 2 bases respectively, with 11 bases between them. The CDR3 region is CASSLSSGYTDTQYF. Here the CDR3 DNA reads TGTGCCAGCAGCTTATCGTCGGGGTACACAGATACGCAGTATTTT.

This clonotype was seen repeatedly, ten times or more. The chain links TRBV12-3 or TRBV12-4 to TRBJ1-2; possibly TRBD1 for D (5 bases). The V end lost 3 bases, the J end lost 12 bases, and 11 bases lay between the germline ends. This CDR3 spans 11 amino acids. CDR3 DNA sequence: TGTGCCAGCAGTTTGGGAGGGGATCACACCTTC. Translating gives CASSLGGDHTF.

The rearrangement uses TRBV7-9 and TRBJ2-1; perhaps TRBD2 as D (7 bases). The CDR3 totals 14 residues. V lost 5 bases, J lost 5 bases, and 13 bases lay in between. Looked up from germline, CDR1 is SEHNR and CDR2 is FQNEAQ (reference sequence). CDR3 nucleotide sequence: TGTGCCAGCAGCGCGGGGGCGTATGACAATGAGCAGTTCTTC. This translates into CASSAGAYDNEQFF.

The chain has TRBV7-6 and TRBJ1-4; D is unresolved. V was cut by 3 bases and J by 0 bases, with 5 bases left in between. The CDR3 extends over 14 amino acids. The germline V gene has CDR1 SGHVS and CDR2 FNYEAQ. The chain's CDR3 is CASSFGPTNEKLFF. CDR3 nucleotides: TGTGCCAGCAGCTTCGGTCCAACTAATGAAAAACTGTTTTTT. The full variable domain, its missing parts supplied by reference TRBV7-6 and TRBJ1-4, is GAGVSQSPRYKVTKRGQDVALRCDPISGHVSLYWYRQALGQGPEFLTYFNYEAQQDKSGLPNDRFSAERPEGSISTLTIQRTEQRDSAMYRCASSFGPTNEKLFFGSGTQLSVL.

Remarks on this clonotype: The junction differs from germline at one of its ends, possibly a read error. The chain couples TRBV6-2 or TRBV6-3 to TRBJ1-4; D perhaps matches TRBD1 (5 bases). Germline V lookup: CDR1 MNHEY, CDR2 SVGEGT. This CDR3 has 13 amino acids. CDR3 in DNA: TGTGCCAGCTCCGCCGGGGGGGGGGAAAGACTGTTTTTT. Translation: CASSAGGGERLFF.

This clonotype was seen at least ten times. CDR3: CASSESEGDVYGYTF. The CDR3 DNA reads TGTGCCAGCAGTGAATCCGAAGGGGACGTCTATGGCTACACCTTC. The chain couples TRBV6-1 to TRBJ1-2; D might be TRBD1 (5 bases). V was trimmed by 2 bases and J by 4 bases, leaving 14 bases between them. The germline V gene encodes CDR1 MNHNS and CDR2 SASEGT. The CDR3 is made up of 15 amino acids.

There are a few counts of this clonotype. The DNA for the CDR3 is TGTGCCAGCAGCGAGGAGGGGGCGCCCCAAGAGACCCAGTACTTC. Residues: CASSEEGAPQETQYF. The gene calls are TRBV5-5 and TRBJ2-5; maybe TRBD1 (7 bases). Germline values: CDR1 SGHKS, CDR2 YYEKEE (reference sequence). This CDR3 has 15 amino acids. Trimming removed 4 bases at V and 1 base at J, with 14 bases between.